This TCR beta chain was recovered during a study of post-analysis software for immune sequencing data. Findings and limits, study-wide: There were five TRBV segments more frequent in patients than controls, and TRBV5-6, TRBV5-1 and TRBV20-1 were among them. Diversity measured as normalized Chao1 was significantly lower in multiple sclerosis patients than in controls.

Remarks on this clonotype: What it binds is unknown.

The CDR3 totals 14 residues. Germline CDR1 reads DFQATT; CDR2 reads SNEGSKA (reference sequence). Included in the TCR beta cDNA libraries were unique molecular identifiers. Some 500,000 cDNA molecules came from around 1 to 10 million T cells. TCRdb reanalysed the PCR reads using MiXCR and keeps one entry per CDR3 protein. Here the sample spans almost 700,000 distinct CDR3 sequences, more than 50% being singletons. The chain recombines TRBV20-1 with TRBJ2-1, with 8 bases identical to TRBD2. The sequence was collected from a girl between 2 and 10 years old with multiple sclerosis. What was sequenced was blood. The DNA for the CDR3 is TGCAGCTCTAAGGGGGTAGCGGGATACAATGAGCAGTTCTTC. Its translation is CSSKGVAGYNEQFF.